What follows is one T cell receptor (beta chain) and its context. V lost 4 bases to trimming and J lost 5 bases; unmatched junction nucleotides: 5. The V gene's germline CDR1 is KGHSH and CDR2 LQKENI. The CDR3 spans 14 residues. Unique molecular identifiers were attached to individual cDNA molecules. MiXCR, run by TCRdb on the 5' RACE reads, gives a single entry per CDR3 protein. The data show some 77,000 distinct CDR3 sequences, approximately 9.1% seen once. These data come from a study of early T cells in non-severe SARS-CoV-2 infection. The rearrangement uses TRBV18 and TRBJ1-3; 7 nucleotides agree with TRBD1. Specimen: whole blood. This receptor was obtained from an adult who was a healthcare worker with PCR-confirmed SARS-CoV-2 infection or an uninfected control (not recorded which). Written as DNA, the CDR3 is TGTGCCAGCTCACAGGGACAGATTCGAAACACCATATATTTT. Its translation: CASSQGQIRNTIYF. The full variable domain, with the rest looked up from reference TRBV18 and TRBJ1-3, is NAGVMQNPRHLVRRRGQEARLRCSPMKGHSHVYWYRQLPEEGLKFMVYLQKENIIDESGMPKERFSAEFPKEGPSILRIQQVVRGDSAAYFCASSQGQIRNTIYFGEGSWLTVV.